Following are 32 T cell receptor beta chains from one sample sequenced in a study of blood T cell repertoires in COVID-19. Sequenced by immunoSEQ multiplex PCR; TCRdb stores in-frame clones only, minus some. Of 250,000 to 300,000 clones listed, about nine tenths were seen once; the top ten hold 10% to 15%. Sequenced input: peripheral blood. These receptors were obtained from a woman aged 25 to 45 with COVID-19, enrolled during active disease.

The J gene is TRBJ2-7, the V gene TRBV19; tentatively, D is TRBD1 (5 bases). The CDR3 is 15 amino acids. With 5 bases removed from V and 0 bases from J, the gap between germline ends came to 14 bases. CDR1 is LNHDA, CDR2 SQIVND, per germline (reference sequence). CDR3 bases: TGTGCCAGTAGTGTCCTAGGGCAGGGCTCCTACGAGCAGTACTTC. It is translated as CASSVLGQGSYEQYF.

The chain carries TRBV29-1 and TRBJ1-1; no reliable D call. Trimming removed 4 bases at V and 2 bases at J, with 11 bases between. The CDR3 extends over 13 amino acids. Germline V gives CDR1 SQVTM, CDR2 ANQGSEA. CDR3 sequence reads: CSVVPQRNTEAFF. CDR3 DNA sequence: TGCAGCGTTGTCCCCCAGCGAAACACTGAAGCTTTCTTT. Full variable domain (remainder filled in from reference TRBV29-1 and TRBJ1-1): SAVISQKPSRDICQRGTSLTIQCQVDSQVTMMFWYRQQPGQSLTLIATANQGSEATYESGFVIDKFPISRPNLTFSTLTVSNMSPEDSSIYLCSVVPQRNTEAFFGQGTRLTVV.

This clone was found many times. The chain carries TRBV2 and TRBJ1-2; TRBD1 matches 9 bases. Trimming cost V 8 bases and J 8 bases; bases outside gene matches: 12. This CDR3 is 14 amino acids long. In germline, CDR1 is SNHLY, CDR2 FYNNEI. The CDR3 DNA follows: TGTGCCAGCCTTGAAGGGTCTACAGGGGGCGGCTACACCTTC. Its protein product is CASLEGSTGGGYTF.

V is TRBV5-1 and J is TRBJ2-7, with unresolved D. Germline V gene sequence: CDR1 SGHRS, CDR2 YFSETQ. The V end lost 1 base, the J end lost 5 bases, and 13 bases lay between the germline ends. This CDR3 is built from 14 residues. The chain's CDR3 is CASSLQGRSNEQYF. The CDR3 DNA is TGCGCCAGCAGCTTGCAAGGTCGGAGTAACGAGCAGTACTTC.

The chain links TRBV6-1 to TRBJ2-7; D gene uncertain. Germline CDR1 is MNHNS and CDR2 is SASEGT. This CDR3 is built from 14 residues. Trimming cost V 3 bases and J 3 bases, with 12 bases left between them. The CDR3 region is CASSEARYIYEQYF. The CDR3 coding sequence is TGTGCCAGCAGTGAGGCCAGGTATATCTACGAGCAGTACTTC.

The chain employs TRBV12-3 or TRBV12-4 and TRBJ1-5; D uncertain. Trimming stripped 5 bases from V and 5 bases from J, with 10 bases between. The CDR3 contains 13 residues. CDR3 protein: CASSLLPDQPQHF. For the CDR3, the DNA is TGTGCCAGCAGTCTGTTGCCAGATCAGCCCCAGCATTTT.

This chain links TRBV14 with TRBJ1-5; D call uncertain. This CDR3 spans 13 amino acids. Germline values: CDR1 SGHDN, CDR2 FVKESK. V was shortened by 1 base and J by 9 bases, with 10 bases between the two germline ends. The CDR3 nucleotides are TGTGCCAGCAGCCAAGCCCCCTATTCGCCCCAGCATTTT. This translates into CASSQAPYSPQHF.

V usage is TRBV14 and J usage is TRBJ1-1, with D unclear. The germline CDR1 and CDR2 sequences are SGHDN and FVKESK. The length of the CDR3 is 13 residues. V was shortened by 0 bases and J by 6 bases, with 8 bases between the two germline ends. The CDR3 here is CASSQENRAEAFF. Written as DNA, the CDR3 is TGTGCCAGCAGCCAAGAGAATCGGGCTGAAGCTTTCTTT.

V is TRBV30 and J is TRBJ1-6; D unresolved. The CDR3 covers 12 residues. The V end lost 2 bases, the J end lost 9 bases, and 8 bases lay between the germline ends. The germline CDR1 and CDR2 sequences are GTSNPN and SVGIG (reference sequence). In DNA form, the CDR3 reads TGTGCCTGGAGTACACTATCTTCACCCCTCCACTTT. It yields the protein CAWSTLSSPLHF.

V usage is TRBV19 and J usage is TRBJ2-7; 8 bases map to TRBD1. Trimming at V came to 10 bases and at J to 4 bases, leaving 9 bases not matched to a gene. CDR1 is LNHDA and CDR2 is SQIVND in the germline V gene (reference sequence). The CDR3 runs to 13 residues. As DNA, the CDR3 is TGTGCCACCGCGGGACAGGTTGATTACGAGCAGTACTTC. It specifies CATAGQVDYEQYF.

The chain joins TRBV4-2 to TRBJ2-1; 9 bases are a match to TRBD2. The germline V gene has CDR1 LGHNA and CDR2 YNFKEQ. This CDR3 is built from 18 residues. Germline trimming cut 4 bases from V and 0 bases from J; bases unmatched to any gene: 10. The CDR3 DNA sequence: TGTGCCAGCAGCCCAGCGGGGGGCGGGGGGAGCTCCTACAATGAGCAGTTCTTC. This gives the protein CASSPAGGGGSSYNEQFF.

V usage is TRBV2 and J usage is TRBJ2-7; 7 bases are a match to TRBD2. Germline assignment: CDR1 SNHLY and CDR2 FYNNEI. The CDR3 has 12 residues. V dropped 11 bases and J dropped 5; count of bases not matched to a gene: 9. Here the CDR3 DNA reads TGTGCCCCCGGACCGGGGGGAAACGAGCAGTACTTC. Protein product: CAPGPGGNEQYF.

This clone was detected only a few times. The chain combines TRBV10-2 with TRBJ2-1; the match to TRBD2 covers 8 bases. The CDR3 covers 18 residues. V was clipped by 2 bases and J by 7 bases; unmatched bases: 16. The germline gives CDR1 WSHSY, CDR2 SAAADI. CDR3 amino acids: CASSESGGSSLSGNEQFF. CDR3 nucleotides: TGCGCCAGCAGTGAGAGCGGGGGAAGTTCCTTATCAGGAAATGAGCAGTTCTTC.

The V call is TRBV9, the J call TRBJ2-2; 8 bases map to TRBD2. Per germline, CDR1 SGDLS and CDR2 YYNGEE. The CDR3 is 18 amino acids. With V trimmed by 1 base and J by 0 bases, 8 bases remained unmatched. The CDR3 DNA sequence: TGTGCCAGCAGCGTATGGGGTAGCGGGGAACCGAACACCGGGGAGCTGTTTTTT. Translated, it gives CASSVWGSGEPNTGELFF. The full variable domain, in which reference TRBV9 and TRBJ2-2 provide the parts outside the CDR3, is DSGVTQTPKHLITATGQRVTLRCSPRSGDLSVYWYQQSLDQGLQFLIQYYNGEERAKGNILERFSAQQFPDLHSELNLSSLELGDSALYFCASSVWGSGEPNTGELFFGEGSRLTVL.

A few counts support this clone. V is TRBV29-1 and J is TRBJ1-1, with D unclear. CDR3 length: 14 amino acids. Trimming took off 0 bases at V and 11 bases at J, with 19 bases between the two ends. Germline values: CDR1 SQVTM, CDR2 ANQGSEA. CDR3 bases: TGCAGCGTTGAAGAGTCCTCGAGCCCCGGAGCGGCTTTCTTT. Protein product: CSVEESSSPGAAFF.

V is TRBV10-2 and J is TRBJ1-1, with unresolved D. The length of the CDR3 is 14 residues. Trimming stripped 6 bases from V and 1 base from J, with 12 bases between. Looked up from germline, CDR1 is WSHSY and CDR2 is SAAADI. CDR3 nucleotide sequence: TGCGCCAGCAGCCTAGCCCCACAGAACACTGAAGCTTTCTTT. This translates into CASSLAPQNTEAFF.

The gene calls are TRBV3-1 (or the pseudogene TRBV3-2) and TRBJ2-2; D may be TRBD2 (6 bases). This CDR3 contains 15 residues. Looked up from germline, CDR1 is LGHDT and CDR2 is YNNKEL (reference sequence). V shed 0 bases and J shed 4 bases, with 9 bases lying between them. CDR3 sequence (DNA): TGTGCCAGCAGCCAAGACACTAGCCCCACCGGGGAGCTGTTTTTT. Its translation: CASSQDTSPTGELFF.

The chain links TRBV4-1 to TRBJ1-1; D may be TRBD1 (5 bases). The V and J ends lost 3 bases and 5 bases respectively, with 16 bases between them. Germline V CDR1 and CDR2: MGHRA, YSYEKL. The CDR3 is made up of 15 amino acids. The CDR3 reads CASSQTGGARTEAFF. The DNA of the CDR3 is TGCGCCAGCAGCCAGACCGGAGGGGCACGAACTGAAGCTTTCTTT.

This rearrangement joins TRBV2 to TRBJ2-5; weak D call: TRBD1 (6 bases). CDR1 SNHLY and CDR2 FYNNEI come from the germline V gene. The CDR3 length is 12 residues. V gave up 6 bases and J gave up 2 bases, with 7 bases separating them. CDR3 residues: CASRDRQETQYF. Written as DNA, the CDR3 is TGTGCCAGCAGGGACAGACAAGAGACCCAGTACTTC.

This clone came up a few times. The chain is built from TRBV2 and TRBJ2-1; the D is unclear. V was pared by 5 bases and J by 9 bases, with 14 bases between. The CDR3 contains 13 residues. CDR1 SNHLY and CDR2 FYNNEI come from the germline V gene. This CDR3 is CASSSLSDGEQFF. The CDR3 nucleotides are TGTGCCAGCAGTTCCCTCAGCGACGGTGAGCAGTTCTTC.

The chain links TRBV7-8 to TRBJ1-1; tentatively, D is TRBD1 (6 bases). From germline, CDR1 is SGHVS and CDR2 FQNEAQ. V was clipped by 3 bases and J by 0 bases, with 14 bases between them. This CDR3 is built from 16 residues. CDR3 loop: CASSFSGAVMNTEAFF. The CDR3 DNA sequence: TGTGCCAGCAGCTTTTCAGGGGCGGTAATGAACACTGAAGCTTTCTTT.

V usage is TRBV7-9 and J usage is TRBJ1-1; 9 bases are a match to TRBD1. Trimming cost V 5 bases and J 3 bases; bases outside gene matches: 13. CDR3 size: 17 residues. Per the germline V gene, CDR1 is SEHNR and CDR2 is FQNEAQ (reference sequence). The CDR3 DNA reads as TGTGCCAGCAGCCGCCGTCGGGGGGGACAGGGCGACACTGAAGCTTTCTTT. Encoded protein: CASSRRRGGQGDTEAFF.

The chain couples TRBV3-1 (or the pseudogene TRBV3-2) to TRBJ1-1; 7 bases are shared with TRBD1. Losses at the gene ends were 1 base for V and 11 bases for J; bases not matched to a gene: 10. Germline CDR1 LGHDT, CDR2 YNNKEL (reference sequence). The CDR3 sequence is 14 residues long. CDR3 bases: TGTGCCAGCAGCCAAGTCACAGGGGCCCCCCACGCTTTCTTT. It encodes CASSQVTGAPHAFF.

The chain has TRBV5-1 and TRBJ2-7; 8 bases line up with TRBD2. The CDR3 runs to 13 residues. Germline CDR1 SGHRS, CDR2 YFSETQ. Germline trimming cut 3 bases from V and 4 bases from J; bases unmatched to any gene: 3. CDR3 bases: TGCGCCAGCAGCTCCGGGACTAGGTACGAGCAGTACTTC. It specifies CASSSGTRYEQYF.

The table lists this clone with a few counts. V gene TRBV5-1 combines with J gene TRBJ2-7, with 7 bases identical to TRBD1. CDR1 and CDR2 (germline): SGHRS, YFSETQ. Trimming at V came to 5 bases and at J to 5 bases, leaving 16 bases not matched to a gene. CDR3 length equals 16 residues. CDR3 coding DNA: TGCGCCAGCAGAAGGCTCGACAGGGCCCAAGCGGACGAGCAGTACTTC. Translation gives CASRRLDRAQADEQYF.

The J gene is TRBJ2-7, the V gene TRBV9; D not certain. Germline V gene data show CDR1 as SGDLS and CDR2 as YYNGEE. V was pared by 4 bases and J by 5 bases, with 10 bases between. This CDR3 region has 12 residues. The CDR3, as DNA: TGTGCCAGCAGCCCTATTCCCAACGAGCAGTACTTC. Translating gives CASSPIPNEQYF.

V is TRBV3-1 (or the pseudogene TRBV3-2) and J is TRBJ1-1; D is perhaps TRBD1 (5 bases). The CDR3 spans 14 residues. V was clipped by 2 bases and J by 5 bases, with 12 bases between them. Germline-derived CDR1 and CDR2 are LGHDT and YNNKEL (reference sequence). In DNA, the CDR3 is TGTGCCAGCAGCCAACAAAGACAGACGACTGAAGCTTTCTTT. Its protein product is CASSQQRQTTEAFF.

This clone was counted once. The chain employs TRBV24-1 and TRBJ2-3; TRBD2 agrees at 8 bases. CDR3 length equals 12 residues. From germline, CDR1 is KGHDR and CDR2 SFDVKD. Trimming cost V 6 bases and J 10 bases; bases outside gene matches: 5. The CDR3 sequence: CATSFQRGPQYF. The CDR3 coding sequence is TGTGCCACCAGTTTCCAGCGGGGGCCGCAGTATTTT.

V and J are TRBV9 and TRBJ1-6; no firm D call. Germline CDR1 reads SGDLS; CDR2 reads YYNGEE. Deletions cut 0 bases from V and 10 bases from J, with 17 bases between. The CDR3 is made up of 16 amino acids. CDR3 residues: CASSVGGGGGRSPLHF. The CDR3 DNA reads TGTGCCAGCAGCGTAGGGGGAGGAGGAGGACGGTCACCCCTCCACTTT.

The rearrangement links TRBV6-2 or TRBV6-3 to TRBJ2-2; 8 nucleotides agree with TRBD2. Germline lookup yields CDR1 MNHEY and CDR2 SVGEGT. The CDR3 is made up of 18 amino acids. With 2 bases clipped from V and 4 bases from J, the junction kept 12 bases outside the gene matches. The CDR3 region has the DNA TGTGCCAGCAGTTACCTCTGGGGTAGCGGGGAACCCACCGGGGAGCTGTTTTTT. Protein product: CASSYLWGSGEPTGELFF.

J is TRBJ2-7 and V is TRBV9, with TRBD2 matching over 9 bases. With 3 bases clipped from V and 4 bases from J, the junction kept 5 bases outside the gene matches. The CDR3 extends over 14 amino acids. Germline V gene data show CDR1 as SGDLS and CDR2 as YYNGEE. For the CDR3, the DNA is TGTGCCAGCAGCGCGGGACTAGCAGGTTACGAGCAGTACTTC. Translated: CASSAGLAGYEQYF.

This clone has just one count. The chain combines TRBV7-9 with TRBJ2-5; TRBD1 is a possible D gene (5 bases). Trimming left V 3 bases short and J 1 base short, with 12 bases between. This CDR3 comprises 15 residues. Germline V gives CDR1 SEHNR, CDR2 FQNEAQ (reference sequence). CDR3 residues: CASSLAGASQETQYF. The DNA of the CDR3 is TGTGCCAGCAGCTTGGCTGGGGCGAGCCAAGAGACCCAGTACTTC.